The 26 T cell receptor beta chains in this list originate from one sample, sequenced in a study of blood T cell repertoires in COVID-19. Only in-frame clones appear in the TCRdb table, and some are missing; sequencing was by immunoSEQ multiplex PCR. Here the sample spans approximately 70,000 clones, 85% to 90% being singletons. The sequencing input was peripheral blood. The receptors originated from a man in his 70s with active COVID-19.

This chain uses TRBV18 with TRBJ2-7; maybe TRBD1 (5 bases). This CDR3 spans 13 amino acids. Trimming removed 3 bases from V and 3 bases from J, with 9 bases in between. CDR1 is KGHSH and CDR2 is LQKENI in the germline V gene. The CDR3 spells CASSPGQSYEQYF. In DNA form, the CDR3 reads TGTGCCAGCTCACCGGGGCAGAGCTACGAGCAGTACTTC.

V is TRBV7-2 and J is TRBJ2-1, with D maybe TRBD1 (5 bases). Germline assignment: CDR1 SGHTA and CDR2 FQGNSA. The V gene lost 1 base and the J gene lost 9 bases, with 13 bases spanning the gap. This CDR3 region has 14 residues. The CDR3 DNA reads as TGTGCCAGCAGCTTAGTGGGGCCCCCGGGTGAGCAGTTCTTC. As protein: CASSLVGPPGEQFF.

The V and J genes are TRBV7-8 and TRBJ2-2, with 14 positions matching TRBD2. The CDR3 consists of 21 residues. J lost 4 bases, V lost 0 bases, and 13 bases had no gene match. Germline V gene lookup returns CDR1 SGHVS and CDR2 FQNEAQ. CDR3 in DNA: TGTGCCAGCAGCTTAGCGCACCCCGGGACTAGCGGGAGTGCGGGCACCGGGGAGCTGTTTTTT. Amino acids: CASSLAHPGTSGSAGTGELFF.

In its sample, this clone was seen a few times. The CDR3 coding sequence is TGCAGTGCCCGGGGGTCGACTGAAGCTTTCTTT. This sequence encodes CSARGSTEAFF. The chain uses TRBV20-1 and TRBJ1-1; D may be TRBD1 (5 bases). V lost 6 bases to trimming and J lost 5 bases, with 10 bases between them. Looked up from germline, CDR1 is DFQATT and CDR2 is SNEGSKA (reference sequence). The CDR3 spans 11 residues.

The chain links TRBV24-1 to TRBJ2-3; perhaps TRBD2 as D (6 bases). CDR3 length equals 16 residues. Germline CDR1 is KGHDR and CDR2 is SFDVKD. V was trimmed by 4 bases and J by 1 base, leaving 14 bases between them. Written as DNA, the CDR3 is TGTGCCACCAGTGACGTAGCCGGGAGAGGCACAGATACGCAGTATTTT. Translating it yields CATSDVAGRGTDTQYF.

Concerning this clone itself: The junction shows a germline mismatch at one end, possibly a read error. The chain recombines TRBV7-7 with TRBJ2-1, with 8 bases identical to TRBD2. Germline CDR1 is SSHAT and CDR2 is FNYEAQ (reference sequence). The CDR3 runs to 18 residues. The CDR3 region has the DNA TGTGCTAGCAGCTACCTCCCAATGGGCGGGGGGCCCTACAATGAGCAGTTCTTC. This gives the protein CASSYLPMGGGPYNEQFF.

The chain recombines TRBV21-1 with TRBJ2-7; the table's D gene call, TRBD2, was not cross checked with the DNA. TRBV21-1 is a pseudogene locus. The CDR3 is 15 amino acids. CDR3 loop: CASRNLGGRGYEQYF. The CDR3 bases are TGTGCCAGCAGGAACCTGGGCGGGAGAGGCTACGAGCAGTACTTC.

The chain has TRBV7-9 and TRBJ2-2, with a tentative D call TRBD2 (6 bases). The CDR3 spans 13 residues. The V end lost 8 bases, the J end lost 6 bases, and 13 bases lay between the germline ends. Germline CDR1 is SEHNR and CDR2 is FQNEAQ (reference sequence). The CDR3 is CASWGGHSGELFF. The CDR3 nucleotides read TGTGCCAGCTGGGGAGGCCACTCCGGGGAGCTGTTTTTT.

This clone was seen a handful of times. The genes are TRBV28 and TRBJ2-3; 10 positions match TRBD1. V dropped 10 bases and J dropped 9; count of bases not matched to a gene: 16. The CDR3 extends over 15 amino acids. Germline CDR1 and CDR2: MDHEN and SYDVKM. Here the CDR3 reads CATHPGTGVVGTQYF. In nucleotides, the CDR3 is TGTGCCACCCACCCGGGGACAGGGGTCGTGGGAACGCAGTATTTT.

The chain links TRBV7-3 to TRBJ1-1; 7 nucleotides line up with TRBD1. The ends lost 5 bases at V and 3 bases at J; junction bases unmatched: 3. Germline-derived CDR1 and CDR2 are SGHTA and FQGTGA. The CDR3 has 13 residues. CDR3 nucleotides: TGTGCCAGCAGCCCGCAGGGGGACACTGAAGCTTTCTTT. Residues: CASSPQGDTEAFF.

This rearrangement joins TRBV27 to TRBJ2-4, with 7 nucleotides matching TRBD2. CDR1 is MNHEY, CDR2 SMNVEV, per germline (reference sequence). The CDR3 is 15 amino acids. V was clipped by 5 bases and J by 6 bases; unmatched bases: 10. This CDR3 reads CASSPAGGEGNIQYF. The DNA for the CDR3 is TGTGCCAGCAGTCCGGCGGGTGGGGAGGGAAACATTCAGTACTTC.

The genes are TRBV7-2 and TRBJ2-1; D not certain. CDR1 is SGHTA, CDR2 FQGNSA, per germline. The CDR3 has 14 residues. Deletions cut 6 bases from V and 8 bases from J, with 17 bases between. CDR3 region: CASRSDQRGDEQFF. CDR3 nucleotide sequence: TGTGCCAGCAGGTCCGACCAACGCGGCGATGAGCAGTTCTTC.

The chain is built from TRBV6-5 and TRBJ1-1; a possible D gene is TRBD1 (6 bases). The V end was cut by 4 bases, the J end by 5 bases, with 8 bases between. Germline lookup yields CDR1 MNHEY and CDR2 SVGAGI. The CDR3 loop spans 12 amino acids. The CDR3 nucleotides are TGTGCCAGCAGTTCCCAGGGGACTGAAGCTTTCTTT. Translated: CASSSQGTEAFF.

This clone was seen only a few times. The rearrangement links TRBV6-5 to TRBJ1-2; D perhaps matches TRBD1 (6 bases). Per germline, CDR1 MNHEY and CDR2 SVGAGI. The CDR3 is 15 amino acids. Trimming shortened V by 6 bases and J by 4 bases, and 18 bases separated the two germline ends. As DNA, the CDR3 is TGTGCCAGCAGCCCCTCGAGGGGGTCTCTCTATGGCTACACCTTC. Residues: CASSPSRGSLYGYTF.

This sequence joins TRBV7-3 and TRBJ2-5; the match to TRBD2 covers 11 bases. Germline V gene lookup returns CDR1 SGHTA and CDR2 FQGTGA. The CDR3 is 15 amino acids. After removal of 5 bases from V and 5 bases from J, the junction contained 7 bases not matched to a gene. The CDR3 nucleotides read TGTGCCAGCAGCCGACTAGCGGGATCGCGGGAGACCCAGTACTTC. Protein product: CASSRLAGSRETQYF. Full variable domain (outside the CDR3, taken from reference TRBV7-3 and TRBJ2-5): GAGVSQTPSNKVTEKGKYVELRCDPISGHTALYWYRQSLGQGPEFLIYFQGTGAADDSGLPNDRFFAVRPEGSVSTLKIQRTERGDSAVYLCASSRLAGSRETQYFGPGTRLLVL.

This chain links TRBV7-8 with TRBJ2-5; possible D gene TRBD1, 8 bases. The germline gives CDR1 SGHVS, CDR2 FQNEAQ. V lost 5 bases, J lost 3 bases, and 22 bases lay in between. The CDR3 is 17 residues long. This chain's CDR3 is CASSPRGGDRWEETQYF. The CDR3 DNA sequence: TGTGCCAGCAGCCCTAGAGGGGGGGACAGGTGGGAAGAGACCCAGTACTTC. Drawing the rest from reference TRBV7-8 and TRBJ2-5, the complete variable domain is GAGVSQSPRYKVAKRGQDVALRCDPISGHVSLFWYQQALGQGPEFLTYFQNEAQLDKSGLPSDRFFAERPEGSVSTLKIQRTQQEDSAVYLCASSPRGGDRWEETQYFGPGTRLLVL.

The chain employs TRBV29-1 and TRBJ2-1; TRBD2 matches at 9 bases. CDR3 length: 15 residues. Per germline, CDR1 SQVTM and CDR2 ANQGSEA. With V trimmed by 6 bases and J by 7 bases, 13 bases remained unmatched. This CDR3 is CSVQQAGGPGNEQFF. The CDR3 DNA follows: TGCAGCGTACAACAGGCGGGAGGGCCGGGAAATGAGCAGTTCTTC.

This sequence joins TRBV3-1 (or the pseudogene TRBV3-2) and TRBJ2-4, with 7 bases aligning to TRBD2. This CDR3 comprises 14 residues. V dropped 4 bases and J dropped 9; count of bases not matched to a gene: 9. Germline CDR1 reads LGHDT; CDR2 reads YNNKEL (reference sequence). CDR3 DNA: TGTGCCAGCAGCCGCGGCCTAGCGGTAGCCATTCAGTACTTC. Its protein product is CASSRGLAVAIQYF.

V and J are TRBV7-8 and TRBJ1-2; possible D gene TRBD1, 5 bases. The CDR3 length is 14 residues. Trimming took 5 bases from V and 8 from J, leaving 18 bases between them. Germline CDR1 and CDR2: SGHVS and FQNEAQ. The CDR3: CASSAPQGLGGYTF. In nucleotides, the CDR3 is TGTGCCAGCAGCGCCCCTCAGGGACTTGGGGGCTACACCTTC.

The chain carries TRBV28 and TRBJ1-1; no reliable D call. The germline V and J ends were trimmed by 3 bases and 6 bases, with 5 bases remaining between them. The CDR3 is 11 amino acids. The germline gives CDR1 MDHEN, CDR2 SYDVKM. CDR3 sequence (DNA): TGTGCCAGCAGTTTCTTCGCTGAAGCTTTCTTT. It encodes CASSFFAEAFF.

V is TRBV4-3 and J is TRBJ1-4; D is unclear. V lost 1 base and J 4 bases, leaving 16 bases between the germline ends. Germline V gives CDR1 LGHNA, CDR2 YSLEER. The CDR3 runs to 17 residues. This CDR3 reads CASSQGGVGGLNEKLFF. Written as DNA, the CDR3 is TGCGCCAGCAGCCAAGGGGGTGTTGGAGGTCTTAATGAAAAACTGTTTTTT.

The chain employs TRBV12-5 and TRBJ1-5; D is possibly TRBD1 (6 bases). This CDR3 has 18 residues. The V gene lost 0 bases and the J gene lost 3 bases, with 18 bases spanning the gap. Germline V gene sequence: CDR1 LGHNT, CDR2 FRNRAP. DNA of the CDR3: TGTGCTAGTGGTTTGGTACTGGCCACCAACAGGGCCAATCAGCCCCAGCATTTT. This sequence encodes CASGLVLATNRANQPQHF.

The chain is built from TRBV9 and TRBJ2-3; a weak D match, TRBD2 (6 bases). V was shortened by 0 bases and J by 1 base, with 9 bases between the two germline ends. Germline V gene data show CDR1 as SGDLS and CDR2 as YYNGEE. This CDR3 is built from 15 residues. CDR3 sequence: CASSVVGGGTDTQYF. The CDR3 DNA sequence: TGTGCCAGCAGCGTAGTCGGCGGGGGCACAGATACGCAGTATTTT.

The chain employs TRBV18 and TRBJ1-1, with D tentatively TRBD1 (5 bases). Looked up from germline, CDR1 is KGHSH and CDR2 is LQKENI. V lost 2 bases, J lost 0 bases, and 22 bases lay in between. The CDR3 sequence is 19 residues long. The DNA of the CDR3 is TGTGCCAGCTCACCAGAAATTTGGGGCAGGGCAACCATGAACACTGAAGCTTTCTTT. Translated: CASSPEIWGRATMNTEAFF.

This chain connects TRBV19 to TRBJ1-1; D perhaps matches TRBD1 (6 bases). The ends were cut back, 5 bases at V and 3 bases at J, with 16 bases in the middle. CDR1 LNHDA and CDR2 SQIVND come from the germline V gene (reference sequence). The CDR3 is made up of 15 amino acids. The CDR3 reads CASSPTPDRDTEAFF. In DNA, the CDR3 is TGTGCCAGTAGTCCAACCCCGGACAGAGACACTGAAGCTTTCTTT.

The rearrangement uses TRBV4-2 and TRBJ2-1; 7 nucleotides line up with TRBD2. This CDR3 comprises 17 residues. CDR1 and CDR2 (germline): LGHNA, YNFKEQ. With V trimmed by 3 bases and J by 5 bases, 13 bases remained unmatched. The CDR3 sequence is CASSHPEGLAAHNEQFF. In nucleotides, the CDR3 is TGTGCCAGCAGCCACCCGGAGGGGCTAGCGGCTCACAATGAGCAGTTCTTC.